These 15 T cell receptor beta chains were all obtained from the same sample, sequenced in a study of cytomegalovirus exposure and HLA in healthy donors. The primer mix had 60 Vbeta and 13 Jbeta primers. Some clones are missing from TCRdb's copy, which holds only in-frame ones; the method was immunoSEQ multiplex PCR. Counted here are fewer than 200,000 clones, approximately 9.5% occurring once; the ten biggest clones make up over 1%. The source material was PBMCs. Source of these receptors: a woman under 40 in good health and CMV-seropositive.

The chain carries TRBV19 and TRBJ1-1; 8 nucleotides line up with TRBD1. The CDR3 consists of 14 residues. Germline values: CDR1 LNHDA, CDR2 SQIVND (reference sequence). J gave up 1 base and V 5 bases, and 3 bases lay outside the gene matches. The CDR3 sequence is CASSGDRWNTEAFF. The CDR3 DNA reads TGTGCCAGTAGTGGGGACAGGTGGAACACTGAAGCTTTCTTT. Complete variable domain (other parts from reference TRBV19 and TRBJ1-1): DGGITQSPKYLFRKEGQNVTLSCEQNLNHDAMYWYRQDPGQGLRLIYYSQIVNDFQKGDIAEGYSVSREKKESFPLTVTSAQKNPTAFYLCASSGDRWNTEAFFGQGTRLTVV.

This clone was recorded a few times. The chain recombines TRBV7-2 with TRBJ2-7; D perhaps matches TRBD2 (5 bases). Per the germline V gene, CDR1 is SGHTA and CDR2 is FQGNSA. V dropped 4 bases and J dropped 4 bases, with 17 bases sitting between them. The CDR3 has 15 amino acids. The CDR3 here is CASSSLPGVDYEQYF. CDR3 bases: TGTGCCAGCAGCTCTCTCCCCGGGGTCGATTACGAGCAGTACTTC.

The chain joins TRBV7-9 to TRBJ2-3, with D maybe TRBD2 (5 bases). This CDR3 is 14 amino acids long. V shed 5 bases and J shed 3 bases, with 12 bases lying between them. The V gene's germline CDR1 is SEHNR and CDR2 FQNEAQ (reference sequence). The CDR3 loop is CASSPEPGTDTQYF. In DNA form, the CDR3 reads TGTGCCAGCAGCCCAGAACCGGGGACAGATACGCAGTATTTT.

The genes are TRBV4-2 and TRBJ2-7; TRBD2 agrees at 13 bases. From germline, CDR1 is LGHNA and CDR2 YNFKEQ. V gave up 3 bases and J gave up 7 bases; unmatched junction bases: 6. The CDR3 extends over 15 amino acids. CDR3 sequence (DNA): TGTGCCAGCAGCCACGGACTAGCGGGAGAGGGGGAGCAGTACTTC. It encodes CASSHGLAGEGEQYF.

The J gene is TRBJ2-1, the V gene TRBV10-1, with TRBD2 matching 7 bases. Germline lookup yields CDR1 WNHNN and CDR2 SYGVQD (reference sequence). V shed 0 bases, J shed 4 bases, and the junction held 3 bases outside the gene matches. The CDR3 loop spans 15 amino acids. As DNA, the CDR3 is TGCGCCAGCAGTGAGTCAACTAGCGAATACAATGAGCAGTTCTTC. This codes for CASSESTSEYNEQFF.

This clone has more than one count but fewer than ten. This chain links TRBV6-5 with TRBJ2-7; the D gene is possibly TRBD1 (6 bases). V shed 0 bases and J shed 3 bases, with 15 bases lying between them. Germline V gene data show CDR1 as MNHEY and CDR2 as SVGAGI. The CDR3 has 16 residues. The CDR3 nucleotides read TGTGCCAGCAGTTACTCCGGGACATGGGGGAGCTACGAGCAGTACTTC. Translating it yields CASSYSGTWGSYEQYF.

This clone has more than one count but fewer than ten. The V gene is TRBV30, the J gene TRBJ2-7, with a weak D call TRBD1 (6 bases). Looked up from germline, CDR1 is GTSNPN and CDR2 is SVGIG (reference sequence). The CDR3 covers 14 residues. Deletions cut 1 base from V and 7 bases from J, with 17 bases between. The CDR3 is CAWSGTVSSGEQYF. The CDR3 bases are TGTGCCTGGAGTGGGACAGTCTCCTCGGGAGAGCAGTACTTC.

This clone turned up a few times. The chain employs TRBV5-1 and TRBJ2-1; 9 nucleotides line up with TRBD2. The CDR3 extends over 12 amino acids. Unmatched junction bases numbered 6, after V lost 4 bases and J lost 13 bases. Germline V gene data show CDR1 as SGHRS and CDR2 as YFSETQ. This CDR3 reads CASSVIAGDQFF. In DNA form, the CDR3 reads TGCGCCAGCAGCGTGATAGCGGGAGATCAGTTCTTC.

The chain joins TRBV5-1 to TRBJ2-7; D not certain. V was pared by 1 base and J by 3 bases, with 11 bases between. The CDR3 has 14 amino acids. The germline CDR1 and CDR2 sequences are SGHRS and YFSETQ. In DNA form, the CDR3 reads TGCGCCAGCAGCTTGAATTTCGGCGGCTACGAGCAGTACTTC. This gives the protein CASSLNFGGYEQYF.

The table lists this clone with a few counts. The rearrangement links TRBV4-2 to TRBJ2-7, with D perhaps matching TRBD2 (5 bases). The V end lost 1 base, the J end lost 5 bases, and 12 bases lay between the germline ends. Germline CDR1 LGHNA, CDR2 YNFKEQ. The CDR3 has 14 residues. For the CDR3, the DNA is TGTGCCAGCAGCCAAGCTAGCAGCGCTCACGAGCAGTACTTC. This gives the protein CASSQASSAHEQYF.

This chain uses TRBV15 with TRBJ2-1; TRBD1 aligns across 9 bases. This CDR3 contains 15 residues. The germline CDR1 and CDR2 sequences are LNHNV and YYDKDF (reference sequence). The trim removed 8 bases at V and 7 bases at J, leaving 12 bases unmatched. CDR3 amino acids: CATARYGTGWNEQFF. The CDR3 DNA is TGTGCCACCGCTCGGTACGGGACAGGGTGGAATGAGCAGTTCTTC.

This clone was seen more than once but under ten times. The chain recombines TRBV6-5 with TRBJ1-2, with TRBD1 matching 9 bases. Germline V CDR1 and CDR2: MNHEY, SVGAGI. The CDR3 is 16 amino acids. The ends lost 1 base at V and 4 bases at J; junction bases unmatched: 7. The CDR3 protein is CASSYYNRGHAYGYTF. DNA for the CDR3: TGTGCCAGCAGTTACTACAACAGGGGGCACGCCTATGGCTACACCTTC.

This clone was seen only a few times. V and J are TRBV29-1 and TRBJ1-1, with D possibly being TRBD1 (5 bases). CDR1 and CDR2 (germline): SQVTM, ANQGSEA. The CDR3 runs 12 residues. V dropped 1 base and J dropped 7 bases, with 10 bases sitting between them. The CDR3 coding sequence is TGCAGCGTTGAAGTCCCGGGGGTTGAAGCTTTCTTT. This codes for CSVEVPGVEAFF.

CDR3: CASSLIATNTEAFF. The CDR3 bases are TGTGCCAGCAGTTTAATAGCTACGAACACTGAAGCTTTCTTT. This sequence joins TRBV27 and TRBJ1-1; D is unresolved. The CDR3 extends over 14 amino acids. Germline CDR1 reads MNHEY; CDR2 reads SMNVEV (reference sequence). V gave up 2 bases and J gave up 1 base, with 8 bases separating them.

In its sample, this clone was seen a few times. CDR3 bases: TGCGCCAGCAGCCCCCGAGTTCCGAGCTCCTACGAGCAGTACTTC. It translates to CASSPRVPSSYEQYF. The chain recombines TRBV5-1 with TRBJ2-7; D unclear. This CDR3 has 15 residues. The V end lost 4 bases, the J end lost 0 bases, and 14 bases lay between the germline ends. CDR1 and CDR2 from the germline V gene are SGHRS and YFSETQ.